The TCR beta chain under discussion was sequenced for a study of cytomegalovirus exposure and HLA in healthy donors. PCR involved 60 Vbeta and 13 Jbeta primers. Clones were read by immunoSEQ multiplex PCR, and TCRdb kept only the in-frame ones, dropping some. The sample records about 170,000 clones, more than 75% being singletons. The CDR3 spans 14 residues. The V end was cut by 4 bases, the J end by 5 bases, with 14 bases between. Germline assignment: CDR1 LNHDA and CDR2 SQIVND (reference sequence). This sequence joins TRBV19 and TRBJ1-1; possibly TRBD1 for D (6 bases). The sequencing input was PBMCs. The receptor was derived from a man aged 25-45 years in good health and CMV-seropositive. CDR3 in amino acids: CASSTENRVTEAFF. Written as DNA, the CDR3 is TGTGCCAGTAGTACCGAAAACAGGGTTACTGAAGCTTTCTTT.